Below are 29 T cell receptor beta chains sequenced from a single sample in a study of metastatic and nonmetastatic thyroid tumors. None of the patients had undergone any treatment ahead of thyroid surgery. Via MiXCR, TCRdb re-called the PCR reads. The sample includes approximately 79,000 clones, around 7.8% seen only once; the top ten take roughly 10%. Sequencing was done on a sample of blood. The source of these receptors is a female donor with papillary thyroid cancer or a benign thyroid nodule (not recorded which). Some clones in this sample may be carry-over from other donors' samples.

This clone was detected ten times or more. The chain joins TRBV12-5 to TRBJ2-3; 12 bases line up with TRBD2. V lost 1 base to trimming and J lost 2 bases; unmatched junction nucleotides: 1. Germline V gene data show CDR1 as LGHNT and CDR2 as FRNRAP. The CDR3 covers 16 residues. The CDR3 DNA reads TGTGCTAGTGGTTTGGGGACTAGCGGGAACACAGATACGCAGTATTTT. Its protein is CASGLGTSGNTDTQYF.

This clone was counted at least ten times. Different DNA sequences within this sample yield the same CDR3. J is TRBJ2-1 and V is TRBV5-6, with 7 bases aligning to TRBD2. This CDR3 spans 12 amino acids. V lost 2 bases to trimming and J lost 10 bases; unmatched junction nucleotides: 3. The germline V gene encodes CDR1 SGHDT and CDR2 YYEEEE. CDR3: CASSLEGGEQFF. CDR3 nucleotide sequence: TGTGCCAGCAGCTTAGAGGGAGGGGAGCAGTTCTTC.

This clone was detected a few times. CDR3 DNA: TGTGCCAGCGTTCAAGACAGGGGATACAATCAGCCCCAGCATTTT. It yields the protein CASVQDRGYNQPQHF. The J gene is TRBJ1-5, the V gene TRBV2, with 8 bases fitting TRBD1. The V and J ends lost 8 bases and 3 bases, in that order; junction bases with no gene match: 9. Per the germline V gene, CDR1 is SNHLY and CDR2 is FYNNEI. The CDR3 covers 15 residues.

Ten or more counts support this clone. The gene calls are TRBV4-2 and TRBJ2-7; TRBD1 agrees at 7 bases. There are 15 residues in the CDR3. J was trimmed by 3 bases and V by 0 bases; bases with no gene match: 5. Germline CDR1 LGHNA, CDR2 YNFKEQ. As DNA, the CDR3 is TGTGCCAGCAGCCAAGAGGACAGGACTCACTACGAGCAGTACTTC. It yields the protein CASSQEDRTHYEQYF.

The chain has TRBV4-1 and TRBJ2-3; D gene uncertain. V was pared by 1 base and J by 6 bases, with 2 bases between. Per the germline V gene, CDR1 is MGHRA and CDR2 is YSYEKL. The CDR3 covers 11 residues. CDR3 in DNA: TGCGCCAGCAGCCAAGTCGATACGCAGTATTTT. Translating gives CASSQVDTQYF.

This clone was picked up one time. This rearrangement joins TRBV5-5 to TRBJ2-7; D is uncertain. V lost 0 bases and J 2 bases, leaving 9 bases between the germline ends. Germline CDR1 is SGHKS and CDR2 is YYEKEE (reference sequence). This CDR3 comprises 14 residues. CDR3 loop: CASSLATGAYEQYF. The CDR3 DNA is TGTGCCAGCAGCTTGGCGACCGGAGCCTACGAGCAGTACTTC. Full variable domain (outside the CDR3, taken from reference TRBV5-5 and TRBJ2-7): DAGVTQSPTHLIKTRGQQVTLRCSPISGHKSVSWYQQVLGQGPQFIFQYYEKEERGRGNFPDRFSARQFPNYSSELNVNALLLGDSALYLCASSLATGAYEQYFGPGTRLTVT.

This clone was observed many times. The chain joins TRBV7-9 to TRBJ2-7; D possibly matches TRBD1 or TRBD2 (5 bases each). The CDR3 runs 15 residues. Between the trimmed V and J ends, which lost 0 bases and 0 bases, there was a span of 9 bases. Germline CDR1 reads SEHNR; CDR2 reads FQNEAQ (reference sequence). CDR3 loop: CASSLAGANSYEQYF. CDR3 nucleotides: TGTGCCAGCAGCTTAGCCGGGGCGAACTCCTACGAGCAGTACTTC.

The sample holds many counts of this clone. The chain employs TRBV6-1 and TRBJ2-4; 9 nucleotides line up with TRBD1. The CDR3 runs to 18 residues. The junction had 8 bases not matched to a gene; V was cut back by 0 bases and J by 2 bases. CDR1 is MNHNS and CDR2 is SASEGT in the germline V gene. CDR3: CASSEAPTGGASKNIQYF. The CDR3 nucleotides are TGTGCCAGCAGTGAAGCACCCACAGGGGGCGCTTCCAAAAACATTCAGTACTTC.

This clone has just a few counts. A much bigger clone sits one base away, suggesting this may be a read error. This chain uses TRBV5-1 with TRBJ1-1, with D possibly TRBD1 on 5 matching bases. The CDR3 sequence is 14 residues long. Germline CDR1 reads SGHRS; CDR2 reads YFSETQ. V was clipped by 3 bases and J by 3 bases, with 12 bases between them. CDR3 amino acids: CASSSGRGDTEAFF. The CDR3, as DNA: TGCGCCAGCAGCTCGGGACGGGGGGACACTGAAGCTTTCTTT.

This clone was seen repeatedly, ten times or more. The chain couples TRBV30 to TRBJ1-5, with TRBD1 identical over 9 bases. V was clipped by 5 bases and J by 4 bases; unmatched bases: 9. Germline CDR1 GTSNPN, CDR2 SVGIG (reference sequence). The CDR3 is 15 amino acids. The CDR3 DNA sequence: TGTGCCTGGTCGTTTCCGGGACAGGGTAATCAGCCCCAGCATTTT. It codes for CAWSFPGQGNQPQHF.

This chain connects TRBV12-3 or TRBV12-4 to TRBJ2-1; 9 bases match TRBD2. This CDR3 has 17 amino acids. Trimming took 4 bases from V and 7 from J; bases not matched to a gene: 14. The chain's CDR3 is CASSYSTAAGGRNEQFF. CDR3 nucleotides: TGTGCCAGCAGTTACTCGACTGCAGCGGGGGGCCGGAATGAGCAGTTCTTC.

This clone was observed at least ten times. V usage is TRBV11-3 and J usage is TRBJ2-7; 7 bases agree with TRBD1. CDR3 length equals 13 residues. V lost 2 bases and J lost 5; bases outside the gene matches: 3. Germline lookup yields CDR1 SGHNT and CDR2 YENEEA. The CDR3 DNA is TGTGCCAGCAGCTTAACAGGGGTCGACGAGCAGTACTTC. Protein product: CASSLTGVDEQYF.

This clone was picked up many times. The V and J genes are TRBV25-1 and TRBJ2-2; 8 bases align to TRBD1. Losses at the gene ends were 3 bases for V and 3 bases for J; bases not matched to a gene: 3. Germline CDR1 is MGHDK and CDR2 is SYGVNS. This CDR3 contains 15 residues. The CDR3 DNA follows: TGTGCCAGCAGTGAGGAGGACAGGGACACCGGGGAGCTGTTTTTT. Protein sequence: CASSEEDRDTGELFF. The full variable domain, with the rest looked up from reference TRBV25-1 and TRBJ2-2, is EADIYQTPRYLVIGTGKKITLECSQTMGHDKMYWYQQDPGMELHLIHYSYGVNSTEKGDLSSESTVSRIRTEHFPLTLESARPSHTSQYLCASSEEDRDTGELFFGEGSRLTVL.

The rearrangement joins TRBV19 to TRBJ1-3; D gene ambiguous. The CDR3 loop spans 15 amino acids. Trimming stripped 7 bases from V and 0 bases from J, with 13 bases between. The V gene's germline CDR1 is LNHDA and CDR2 SQIVND (reference sequence). The CDR3 protein is CASTSDISSGNTIYF. In DNA, the CDR3 is TGTGCCAGTACCTCAGACATCAGCTCTGGAAACACCATATATTTT.

There are many counts of this clone. V and J are TRBV10-2 and TRBJ2-1; 9 bases match TRBD2. The V and J ends lost 6 bases and 3 bases, in that order; junction bases with no gene match: 0. The CDR3 extends over 13 amino acids. Looked up from germline, CDR1 is WSHSY and CDR2 is SAAADI. Written as DNA, the CDR3 is TGCGCCAGCAGGACTAGCGGCTACAATGAGCAGTTCTTC. Its protein product is CASRTSGYNEQFF.

There are many counts of this clone. The J gene is TRBJ1-5, the V gene TRBV24-1; D may be TRBD1 (5 bases). Germline V CDR1 and CDR2: KGHDR, SFDVKD. The V gene lost 6 bases and the J gene lost 3 bases, with 11 bases spanning the gap. The CDR3 loop spans 14 amino acids. The CDR3 loop is CATSSTGYNQPQHF. CDR3 DNA: TGTGCCACCAGTTCAACAGGTTACAATCAGCCCCAGCATTTT.

The J gene is TRBJ1-6, the V gene TRBV12-3 or TRBV12-4; D ambiguous. This CDR3 is 14 amino acids long. The V end lost 5 bases, the J end lost 9 bases, and 14 bases lay between the germline ends. The CDR3 DNA sequence: TGTGCCAGCAGTCTTAATGACGGGCCTTCACCCCTCCACTTT. Its translation: CASSLNDGPSPLHF.

About this clone: This could be a read error, since a much larger clone is one nucleotide away. V is TRBV11-2 and J is TRBJ2-3; 7 positions agree with TRBD2. CDR1 SGHAT and CDR2 FQNNGV come from the germline V gene. The CDR3 consists of 16 residues. V was pared by 3 bases and J by 1 base, with 7 bases of the junction left unmatched. CDR3 residues: CASSLLCGGGTDTQYF. CDR3 bases: TGTGCCAGCAGCTTGTTGTGTGGGGGGGGCACAGATACGCAGTATTTT.

In the case of this clone: This may stem from a read error, because a much larger clone lies one nucleotide away. V and J are TRBV18 and TRBJ1-1; weak D call: TRBD1 (5 bases). Germline values: CDR1 KGHSH, CDR2 LQKENI. Trimming took off 5 bases at V and 2 bases at J, with 18 bases between the two ends. The CDR3 is 16 amino acids. The CDR3 loop reads CASSAGRTPSNTEAFF. CDR3 nucleotides: TGTGCCAGCTCAGCGGGACGGACCCCTAGTAACACTGAAGCTTTCTTT. The whole variable domain, filled in from reference TRBV18 and TRBJ1-1, reads NAGVMQNPRHLVRRRGQEARLRCSPMKGHSHVYWYRQLPEEGLKFMVYLQKENIIDESGMPKERFSAEFPKEGPSILRIQQVVRGDSAAYFCASSAGRTPSNTEAFFGQGTRLTVV.

V usage is TRBV20-1 and J usage is TRBJ1-1, with TRBD1 matching over 8 bases. This CDR3 region has 14 residues. In germline, CDR1 is DFQATT, CDR2 SNEGSKA (reference sequence). Trimming at V came to 0 bases and at J to 7 bases, leaving 7 bases not matched to a gene. For the CDR3, the DNA is TGCAGTGCTAGAGACCTCGACAGGGGCCGTGAAGCTTTCTTT. Its translation is CSARDLDRGREAFF.

This clone was detected ten times or more. The chain joins TRBV6-1 to TRBJ2-7, with TRBD2 as a possible D gene (7 bases). Germline V CDR1 and CDR2: MNHNS, SASEGT. V was cut by 5 bases and J by 2 bases, with 13 bases left in between. This CDR3 comprises 14 residues. CDR3 sequence reads: CASSMGGPPYEQYF. CDR3 in DNA: TGTGCCAGCAGTATGGGGGGGCCTCCCTACGAGCAGTACTTC.

This clone was recorded many times. V usage is TRBV5-4 and J usage is TRBJ1-1; D is unresolved. V was cut by 0 bases and J by 0 bases, with 3 bases left in between. The CDR3 runs to 13 residues. The germline gives CDR1 SGHNT, CDR2 YYREEE (reference sequence). The CDR3 region is CASSLALNTEAFF. The CDR3 DNA is TGTGCCAGCAGCTTGGCTCTGAACACTGAAGCTTTCTTT.

This clone was seen many times. The chain has TRBV9 and TRBJ2-1; 7 bases map to TRBD2. The length of the CDR3 is 15 residues. CDR1 and CDR2 (germline): SGDLS, YYNGEE. J lost 2 bases, V lost 4 bases, and 6 bases had no gene match. CDR3 residues: CASSPREGAYNEQFF. The CDR3 nucleotides read TGTGCCAGCAGCCCTAGGGAGGGTGCCTACAATGAGCAGTTCTTC.

The chain is built from TRBV10-3 and TRBJ2-7, with D perhaps matching TRBD2 (7 bases). Germline V gene sequence: CDR1 ENHRY, CDR2 SYGVKD. This CDR3 region has 13 residues. V was cut by 8 bases and J by 5 bases, with 16 bases left in between. The DNA for the CDR3 is TGTGCCATCTCTCGGCCGGGGGGCAACGAGCAGTACTTC. Its translation: CAISRPGGNEQYF.

This clone was seen many times. The gene calls are TRBV7-9 and TRBJ1-1, with D uncertain. This CDR3 comprises 14 residues. Trimming removed 5 bases from V and 0 bases from J, with 10 bases in between. The germline CDR1 and CDR2 sequences are SEHNR and FQNEAQ (reference sequence). In DNA form, the CDR3 reads TGTGCCAGCAGCCCACCGACGGTGAACACTGAAGCTTTCTTT. Protein: CASSPPTVNTEAFF. Based on the CDR3 plus reference TRBV7-9 and TRBJ1-1, the full variable domain is DTGVSQNPRHKITKRGQNVTFRCDPISEHNRLYWYRQTLGQGPEFLTYFQNEAQLEKSRLLSDRFSAERPKGSFSTLEIQRTEQGDSAMYLCASSPPTVNTEAFFGQGTRLTVV.

This clone was found many times. The chain has TRBV20-1 and TRBJ1-5; D not certain. V was pared by 0 bases and J by 4 bases, with 10 bases between. The CDR3 sequence is 14 residues long. Germline CDR1 is DFQATT and CDR2 is SNEGSKA (reference sequence). CDR3 nucleotides: TGCAGTGCTAGAGATTCTTGGGGTAATCAGCCCCAGCATTTT. Translated, it gives CSARDSWGNQPQHF.

There are many counts of this clone. V and J are TRBV7-2 and TRBJ2-7, with 7 positions matching TRBD2. CDR3 size: 15 residues. Trimming took 7 bases from V and 3 from J; bases not matched to a gene: 12. Germline V lookup: CDR1 SGHTA, CDR2 FQGNSA. The chain's CDR3 is CASTKSTSGVYEQYF. The CDR3 DNA is TGTGCCAGCACCAAGTCTACCAGCGGGGTCTACGAGCAGTACTTC.

The table lists this clone with many counts. V and J are TRBV5-1 and TRBJ2-1; possible D gene TRBD2, 5 bases. V was cut by 4 bases and J by 0 bases, with 14 bases left in between. CDR3 length equals 16 residues. Per germline, CDR1 SGHRS and CDR2 YFSETQ. In DNA, the CDR3 is TGCGCCAGCAGCATAGCCAGCGGCAGCTCCTACAATGAGCAGTTCTTC. Protein product: CASSIASGSSYNEQFF.

This clone was seen more than once but under ten times. This clone may be a read error of a much larger clone one base away. The chain uses TRBV30 and TRBJ2-1; no definite D call. The CDR3 extends over 12 amino acids. The germline V gene encodes CDR1 GTSNPN and CDR2 SVGIG (reference sequence). The CDR3 loop is CARSPTGNEQFF. Here the CDR3 DNA reads TGTGCCAGGAGTCCCACGGGCAATGAGCAGTTCTTC.